One sample yielded the 14 T cell receptor beta chains listed below, sequenced in a study of blood T cells in healthy people across ages. A second PCR of 7 to 11 cycles used a sample-barcoded 5' primer and a J-beta primer mix. TCRdb redid the calling of the 5' RACE reads with MiXCR, one entry per CDR3 protein. This sample has under 2,000,000 distinct CDR3 sequences, with about 49% found just once. Sequencing was performed on blood. The receptors were gathered from a woman aged 35 to 49 in good health.

With regard to this clonotype: A read error is possible here, since a much larger clone lies one base away. The CDR3 loop reads CACSSSGGAYNEQFF. The CDR3 DNA reads as TGTGCCTGCAGCTCTAGCGGGGGGGCCTACAATGAGCAGTTCTTC. V is TRBV7-3 and J is TRBJ2-1; 12 bases align to TRBD2. CDR3 size: 15 residues. Germline loops: CDR1 SGHTA, CDR2 FQGTGA.

The genes are TRBV28 and TRBJ2-5; TRBD2 matches 8 bases. The CDR3 runs 16 residues. Germline values: CDR1 MDHEN, CDR2 SYDVKM. V lost 4 bases, J lost 5 bases, and 12 bases stayed unmatched. This CDR3 reads CASSSIRRAGEETQYF. CDR3 bases: TGTGCCAGCAGTTCCATACGACGAGCGGGGGAGGAGACCCAGTACTTC.

The table lists this clonotype with a few counts. The chain has TRBV19 and TRBJ1-1; D not resolved. Trimming cost V 0 bases and J 8 bases, with 10 bases left between them. Germline V lookup: CDR1 LNHDA, CDR2 SQIVND (reference sequence). CDR3 size: 13 residues. The CDR3: CASSIEGGTEAFF. DNA for the CDR3: TGTGCCAGTAGTATAGAAGGCGGCACAGAAGCTTTCTTT.

The chain couples TRBV20-1 to TRBJ2-5; perhaps TRBD2 as D (5 bases). V lost 4 bases and J lost 4, with 13 bases in between. The CDR3 has 13 residues. The germline V gene has CDR1 DFQATT and CDR2 SNEGSKA (reference sequence). The CDR3 DNA reads as TGCAGTGCTACACGGGGTGCGGCAGAGACCCAGTACTTC. Its translation is CSATRGAAETQYF.

This clonotype was found once. One end of the junction fails to match germline, which may point to a read error. This chain connects TRBV7-9 to TRBJ2-3; D gene unclear. There are 13 residues in the CDR3. Germline V lookup: CDR1 SEHNR, CDR2 FQNEAQ (reference sequence). As DNA, the CDR3 is TGTGCCAGCAGCTTAGTGGTGGTAGATATGCAGTATTTT. As protein: CASSLVVVDMQYF. Full variable domain (rest looked up from reference TRBV7-9 and TRBJ2-3): DTGVSQNPRHKITKRGQNVTFRCDPISEHNRLYWYRQTLGQGPEFLTYFQNEAQLEKSRLLSDRFSAERPKGSFSTLEIQRTEQGDSAMYLCASSLVVVDMQYFGPGTRLTVL.

There are a few counts of this clonotype. The chain employs TRBV6-2 or TRBV6-3 and TRBJ2-1, with TRBD1 identical over 8 bases. Germline trimming cut 2 bases from V and 6 bases from J; bases unmatched to any gene: 9. Germline loops: CDR1 MNHEY, CDR2 SVGEGT. This CDR3 is 16 amino acids long. The CDR3 nucleotides are TGTGCCAGCAGTTACCCCCCGGACAGGGTCTTCAATGAGCAGTTCTTC. This codes for CASSYPPDRVFNEQFF.

V usage is TRBV4-3 and J usage is TRBJ2-5; tentative D call: TRBD1 (5 bases). V gave up 1 base and J gave up 7 bases, with 19 bases separating them. Germline CDR1 reads LGHNA; CDR2 reads YSLEER. The CDR3 is 16 amino acids. DNA for the CDR3: TGCGCCAGCAGCCAAGTCAGGCAGGGTCTTAGTTGGACCCAGTACTTC. Protein product: CASSQVRQGLSWTQYF.

The genes are TRBV3-1 and TRBJ1-2; D not resolved. This CDR3 spans 13 amino acids. CDR1 is LGHDT and CDR2 is YNNKEL in the germline V gene (reference sequence). V was pared by 3 bases and J by 1 base, with 6 bases between. CDR3 residues: CASSHSSNYGYTF. The CDR3 nucleotides are TGTGCCAGCAGCCACAGCAGTAACTATGGCTACACCTTC.

The chain uses TRBV2 and TRBJ1-5; no clear D gene. The V end was cut by 3 bases, the J end by 4 bases, with 13 bases between. There are 15 residues in the CDR3. The germline CDR1 and CDR2 sequences are SNHLY and FYNNEI. The CDR3 is CASSDKGRGNQPQHF. The CDR3 DNA reads as TGTGCCAGCAGTGACAAAGGACGGGGAAATCAGCCCCAGCATTTT.

V is TRBV29-1 and J is TRBJ2-5; 10 bases match TRBD2. CDR1 SQVTM and CDR2 ANQGSEA come from the germline V gene. The CDR3 contains 13 residues. Germline trimming cut 8 bases from V and 2 bases from J; bases unmatched to any gene: 5. The CDR3 DNA reads TGCAGCACTAGCGGGGAGACACAAGAGACCCAGTACTTC. As protein: CSTSGETQETQYF.

The chain joins TRBV28 to TRBJ2-6, with D possibly being TRBD1 (5 bases). Deletions cut 6 bases from V and 0 bases from J, with 12 bases between. From germline, CDR1 is MDHEN and CDR2 SYDVKM. This CDR3 has 16 amino acids. DNA of the CDR3: TGTGCCAGCAGACGATGGGGCGTCTCTGGGGCCAACGTCCTGACTTTC. Amino acids: CASRRWGVSGANVLTF.

This clonotype was observed a handful of times. The CDR3 sequence: CASSQQTRGSYEQYF. In DNA, the CDR3 is TGCGCCAGCAGCCAACAGACACGGGGCTCCTACGAGCAGTACTTC. This chain uses TRBV4-3 with TRBJ2-7; possible D gene TRBD2, 5 bases. From germline, CDR1 is LGHNA and CDR2 YSLEER. Trimming removed 2 bases at V and 0 bases at J, with 11 bases between. The CDR3 length is 15 residues.

CDR3 DNA: TGTGCCAGCACCGGAGCGGGGGTCGGCGAGACCCAGTACTTC. Translation: CASTGAGVGETQYF. The chain combines TRBV9 with TRBJ2-7; 8 bases align to TRBD2. The end of the DNA aligns better with TRBJ2-5, so the J call may be wrong. This CDR3 contains 14 residues. Per germline, CDR1 SGDLS and CDR2 YYNGEE.

This clonotype was counted once. J is TRBJ2-3 and V is TRBV5-1; TRBD1 aligns across 7 bases. In germline, CDR1 is SGHRS, CDR2 YFSETQ. Unmatched junction bases numbered 4, after V lost 2 bases and J lost 1 base. There are 15 residues in the CDR3. CDR3 region: CASSFDRVGTDTQYF. In nucleotides, the CDR3 is TGCGCCAGCAGCTTCGACAGGGTCGGCACAGATACGCAGTATTTT.